The text below deals with one T cell receptor beta chain. The likely explanation is a read error, given a far larger clone one base away. Per the germline V gene, CDR1 is SGHNT and CDR2 is YENEEA. The CDR3 spans 13 residues. Primers targeting TRAV and TRBV primed first-strand cDNA, covering alpha and beta chains. TCRs underwent 20 PCR cycles of amplification with a constant-region primer and V-primer adapter. After the mRNA was isolated, it was amplified using in vitro transcription. TCRdb reprocessed the reads via MiXCR and lists one record per CDR3 protein. The data contain roughly 56,000 distinct CDR3 sequences, approximately 22% of them seen just once; the ten biggest clones take up approximately 6.7%. The data were taken from a study of low-dose radiotherapy and immunotherapy resistance in tumors. The overall study: For four cycles from cycle 1 day 1, patients took 300 mg oral aspirin daily.

Time point specified: after trial treatment. Sample treatment: LDRT plus nivolumab, ipilimumab, low-dose cyclophosphamide and aspirin (RACIN trial). In the RACIN dose-escalation trial, donors got nivolumab plus ipilimumab with aspirin, cyclophosphamide and radiotherapy. This chain joins TRBV11-3 and TRBJ2-1, with D possibly being TRBD2 (6 bases). The receptor's source is a male donor with prostate cancer. Sequenced here: PBMCs, sampled after low-dose radiotherapy plus immunotherapy. CDR3 sequence (DNA): TGTACCAGCAGCTTGAACCCGGGACTTGAGCAGTTCTTC. Translating gives CTSSLNPGLEQFF.